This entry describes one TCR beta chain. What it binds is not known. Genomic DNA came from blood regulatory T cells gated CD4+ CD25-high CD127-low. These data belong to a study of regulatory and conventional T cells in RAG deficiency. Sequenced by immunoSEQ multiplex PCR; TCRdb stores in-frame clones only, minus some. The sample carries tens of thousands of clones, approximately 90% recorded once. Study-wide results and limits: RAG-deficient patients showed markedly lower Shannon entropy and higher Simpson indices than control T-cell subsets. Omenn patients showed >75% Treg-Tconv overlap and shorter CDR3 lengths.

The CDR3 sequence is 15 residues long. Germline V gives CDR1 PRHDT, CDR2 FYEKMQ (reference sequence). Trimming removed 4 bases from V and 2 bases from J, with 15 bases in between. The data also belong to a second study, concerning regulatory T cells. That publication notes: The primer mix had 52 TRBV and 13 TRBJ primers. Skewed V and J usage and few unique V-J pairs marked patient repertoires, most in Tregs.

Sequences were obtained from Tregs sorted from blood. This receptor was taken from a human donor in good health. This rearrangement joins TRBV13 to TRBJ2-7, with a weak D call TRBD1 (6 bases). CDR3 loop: CASSSSDRTTYEQYF. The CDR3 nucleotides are TGTGCCAGCAGCTCCTCCGACAGGACGACCTACGAGCAGTACTTC.